This entry concerns a single T cell receptor (beta chain). Germline-derived CDR1 and CDR2 are LNHDA and SQIVND (reference sequence). The V segment lost 3 bases and the J segment 5 bases; nucleotides outside the gene matches: 5. The CDR3 covers 14 residues. The source of the sample is a study of shared clonotypes between healthy human individuals. The naive CD8 fraction comprised CD45RO-negative cells positively selected for CCR7 and excluded terminally differentiated effector memory CD45RA+ cells. Sorted subsets were amplified in replicate PCRs using approximately 0.2 ug DNA, about 30,000 T cell genomes. The method was immunoSEQ multiplex PCR; TCRdb's version includes in-frame clones alone and lacks a portion of them. This sample has hundreds of thousands of clones, with 96% found just once.

The origin of this receptor is a young woman in good health. The sequencing sample was made of naive CD8+ T cells sorted from blood. The V and J genes are TRBV19 and TRBJ2-5; 8 positions match TRBD2. The CDR3: CASSIGGGWETQYF. For the CDR3, the DNA is TGTGCCAGTAGTATCGGGGGGGGCTGGGAGACCCAGTACTTC.